These 27 T cell receptor beta chains originate from one sample sequenced in a study of blood T cell repertoires in COVID-19. Sequencing used immunoSEQ multiplex PCR; TCRdb keeps in-frame clones, though not all of them. The sample consists of 70,000 to 95,000 clones, about 92% of them appearing once. Sequenced input: peripheral blood. The receptors originated from a woman in her fifties or sixties with active COVID-19.

The V gene is TRBV7-2, the J gene TRBJ2-1, with 8 bases that match TRBD2. With 5 bases clipped from V and 5 bases from J, the junction kept 5 bases outside the gene matches. The CDR3 runs 14 residues. CDR1 SGHTA and CDR2 FQGNSA come from the germline V gene. CDR3 nucleotide sequence: TGTGCCAGCAGCCCCGGGACTAGGCACAATGAGCAGTTCTTC. It yields the protein CASSPGTRHNEQFF.

This clone was picked up a small number of times. The V call is TRBV20-1, the J call TRBJ2-3; possible D gene TRBD2, 6 bases. V was cut by 3 bases and J by 1 base, with 14 bases left in between. The length of the CDR3 is 15 residues. Germline CDR1 is DFQATT and CDR2 is SNEGSKA (reference sequence). The CDR3 spells CSASGAGTRTDTQYF. The CDR3 DNA sequence: TGCAGTGCTAGTGGGGCGGGAACCCGCACAGATACGCAGTATTTT.

This clone was seen just once. The chain uses TRBV7-2 and TRBJ2-5, with D unresolved. CDR1 and CDR2 (germline): SGHTA, FQGNSA. Trimming took 4 bases from V and 5 from J, leaving 2 bases between them. CDR3 length: 10 amino acids. The chain's CDR3 is CASSSETQYF. The CDR3 nucleotides read TGTGCCAGCAGCTCTGAGACCCAGTACTTC.

The chain is built from TRBV7-8 and TRBJ2-6; D is perhaps TRBD1 (5 bases). CDR1 and CDR2 (germline): SGHVS, FQNEAQ. This CDR3 contains 16 residues. V lost 0 bases to trimming and J lost 3 bases, with 9 bases between them. The CDR3 DNA follows: TGTGCCAGCAGCTTAGCCAGGGCTGGTGGGGCCAACGTCCTGACTTTC. This encodes CASSLARAGGANVLTF.

V usage is TRBV6-5 and J usage is TRBJ1-5; D gene unclear. This CDR3 has 13 residues. Trimming took off 3 bases at V and 4 bases at J, with 7 bases between the two ends. From germline, CDR1 is MNHEY and CDR2 SVGAGI. CDR3 loop: CASSYGRNQPQHF. CDR3 bases: TGTGCCAGCAGTTATGGGAGGAATCAGCCCCAGCATTTT.

The chain has TRBV19 and TRBJ1-5; D might be TRBD1 (6 bases). This CDR3 region has 16 residues. Germline CDR1 and CDR2: LNHDA and SQIVND (reference sequence). V was shortened by 2 bases and J by 5 bases, with 16 bases between the two germline ends. The CDR3 reads CASSILAGAFDQPQHF. As DNA, the CDR3 is TGTGCCAGTAGTATATTGGCAGGGGCATTCGATCAGCCCCAGCATTTT.

As for this clone: This sample also contains other DNA sequences that code for the same CDR3. The rearrangement links TRBV28 to TRBJ1-4, with 10 bases identical to TRBD1. The CDR3 contains 14 residues. Trimming took 3 bases from V and 7 from J; bases not matched to a gene: 2. Germline CDR1 reads MDHEN; CDR2 reads SYDVKM. CDR3 loop: CASSFDRGREKLFF. DNA of the CDR3: TGTGCCAGCAGTTTTGACAGGGGGCGTGAAAAACTGTTTTTT. Full variable domain (outside the CDR3, taken from reference TRBV28 and TRBJ1-4): DVKVTQSSRYLVKRTGEKVFLECVQDMDHENMFWYRQDPGLGLRLIYFSYDVKMKEKGDIPEGYSVSREKKERFSLILESASTNQTSMYLCASSFDRGREKLFFGSGTQLSVL.

The rearrangement links TRBV29-1 to TRBJ1-6, with D uncertain. The CDR3 loop spans 16 amino acids. Germline CDR1 SQVTM, CDR2 ANQGSEA. Trimming shortened V by 7 bases and J by 9 bases, and 25 bases separated the two germline ends. The CDR3 DNA sequence: TGCAGCGGGGAATTACAGAGACTGGGAGTAGGTTCACCCCTCCACTTT. Residues: CSGELQRLGVGSPLHF.

About this clone: As the CDR3 is not closed by the conserved phenylalanine or tryptophan, this likely results from a read error. No DNA is shown, since the ends of the CDR3 on it are uncertain; the CDR3 is the one TCRdb lists. V and J are TRBV5-1 and TRBJ1-4. The length of the CDR3 is 10 amino acids, counting both ends. Germline V CDR1 and CDR2: SGHRS, YFSETQ. The CDR3 region is CASSPRPDCP.

The chain links TRBV12-3 or TRBV12-4 to TRBJ1-1, with no clear D. Trimming stripped 6 bases from V and 3 bases from J, with 11 bases between. CDR3 length equals 13 residues. As DNA, the CDR3 is TGTGCCAGCAGACGCAGGAGGGACACTGAAGCTTTCTTT. This translates into CASRRRRDTEAFF.

The rearrangement uses TRBV30 and TRBJ1-6; a weak D match, TRBD1 (6 bases). V lost 3 bases and J lost 7, with 13 bases in between. This CDR3 spans 14 amino acids. Germline values: CDR1 GTSNPN, CDR2 SVGIG (reference sequence). The CDR3 spells CAWSEGQHNSPLHF. CDR3 nucleotide sequence: TGTGCCTGGAGCGAAGGACAGCACAATTCACCCCTCCACTTT. The variable domain in full, completed from reference TRBV30 and TRBJ1-6, reads SQTIHQWPATLVQPVGSPLSLECTVEGTSNPNLYWYRQAAGRGLQLLFYSVGIGQISSEVPQNLSASRPQDRQFILSSKKLLLSDSGFYLCAWSEGQHNSPLHFGNGTRLTVT.

The chain has TRBV27 and TRBJ2-7; 8 bases align to TRBD2. The V gene's germline CDR1 is MNHEY and CDR2 SMNVEV (reference sequence). The CDR3 runs to 16 residues. The V gene end was trimmed by 8 bases and the J gene end by 0 bases; junction bases not matched to a gene: 12. The CDR3 loop is CASRLRAGASSYEQYF. CDR3 DNA: TGTGCCAGCCGATTACGAGCGGGGGCAAGCTCCTACGAGCAGTACTTC.

The genes are TRBV28 and TRBJ1-1; D ambiguous. The CDR3 runs 11 residues. The V end was cut by 4 bases, the J end by 5 bases, with 5 bases between. Germline V CDR1 and CDR2: MDHEN, SYDVKM. CDR3 bases: TGTGCCAGCAGTTCCAGGACTGAAGCTTTCTTT. The encoded protein is CASSSRTEAFF.

The chain carries TRBV5-1 and TRBJ2-3; 9 bases are shared with TRBD1. Germline V gene data show CDR1 as SGHRS and CDR2 as YFSETQ. V lost 0 bases to trimming and J lost 4 bases; unmatched junction nucleotides: 3. There are 15 residues in the CDR3. Written as DNA, the CDR3 is TGCGCCAGCAGCTTGGGGGACAGGGTATCAGATACGCAGTATTTT. It specifies CASSLGDRVSDTQYF.

The chain recombines TRBV6-1 with TRBJ2-5; D gene ambiguous. The CDR3 loop spans 14 amino acids. V was trimmed by 2 bases and J by 5 bases, leaving 12 bases between them. Germline V gene lookup returns CDR1 MNHNS and CDR2 SASEGT. The CDR3 DNA follows: TGTGCCAGCAGTGAACCACCCACCAGGGAGACCCAGTACTTC. Encoded protein: CASSEPPTRETQYF.

The rearrangement links TRBV4-1 to TRBJ2-1; maybe TRBD2 (5 bases). The CDR3 is made up of 15 amino acids. Trimming pared 4 bases from V and 4 bases from J, leaving 14 bases between. The germline V gene has CDR1 MGHRA and CDR2 YSYEKL. For the CDR3, the DNA is TGCGCCAGCAGCCCCTTAGGACTCTTATACAATGAGCAGTTCTTC. As protein: CASSPLGLLYNEQFF.

This clone turned up a few times. The chain carries TRBV6-2 or TRBV6-3 and TRBJ1-4, with 7 bases lining up with TRBD1. Germline V gene sequence: CDR1 MNHEY, CDR2 SVGEGT. Trimming removed 4 bases from V and 5 bases from J; junction bases left unmatched: 7. The CDR3 sequence is 15 residues long. CDR3 amino acids: CASSSRTGRNEKLFF. The CDR3 DNA is TGTGCCAGCAGTTCAAGGACAGGCAGAAATGAAAAACTGTTTTTT.

The chain has TRBV2 and TRBJ1-5; 8 bases agree with TRBD1. Germline CDR1 SNHLY, CDR2 FYNNEI. CDR3 length equals 14 residues. V lost 5 bases, J lost 4 bases, and 4 bases stayed unmatched. The CDR3 sequence: CASSLGQGNQPQHF. The CDR3 coding sequence is TGTGCCAGCAGTCTTGGACAGGGAAATCAGCCCCAGCATTTT.

V is TRBV9 and J is TRBJ2-1; TRBD1 aligns across 8 bases. The length of the CDR3 is 14 residues. CDR1 and CDR2 (germline): SGDLS, YYNGEE. After removal of 4 bases from V and 6 bases from J, the junction contained 6 bases not matched to a gene. CDR3 nucleotides: TGTGCCAGCAGCCCAAGGACAGGGAGCAATGAGCAGTTCTTC. Protein sequence: CASSPRTGSNEQFF.

CDR3 protein: CASQTSEGLTDTQYF. The DNA of the CDR3 is TGCGCCAGCCAGACATCAGAGGGCCTCACAGATACGCAGTATTTT. This chain connects TRBV5-1 to TRBJ2-3, with D maybe TRBD2 (5 bases). CDR1 and CDR2 (germline): SGHRS, YFSETQ. The CDR3 is 15 residues long. Trimming took 7 bases from V and 2 from J, leaving 17 bases between them.

The chain has TRBV10-3 and TRBJ2-5, with 8 nucleotides matching TRBD2. Germline V CDR1 and CDR2: ENHRY, SYGVKD. The CDR3 runs to 13 residues. V was pared by 7 bases and J by 2 bases, with 3 bases of the junction left unmatched. CDR3 region: CAIKGLAQETQYF. CDR3 nucleotides: TGTGCCATCAAAGGACTAGCTCAAGAGACCCAGTACTTC.

The genes are TRBV18 and TRBJ2-2, with 10 positions matching TRBD2. Germline lookup yields CDR1 KGHSH and CDR2 LQKENI. Germline trimming cut 2 bases from V and 3 bases from J; bases unmatched to any gene: 6. The length of the CDR3 is 17 residues. The CDR3 reads CASSPSLAGAYTGELFF. The CDR3, as DNA: TGTGCCAGCTCACCATCCCTAGCGGGGGCCTACACCGGGGAGCTGTTTTTT.

For the CDR3, the DNA is TGTGCCAGTAGTCCCAGGAGGCCTGGGGTAGTAAGCAATCAGCCCCAGCATTTT. The encoded protein is CASSPRRPGVVSNQPQHF. The chain carries TRBV19 and TRBJ1-5; the D is unclear. The germline V and J ends were trimmed by 5 bases and 1 base, with 21 bases remaining between them. The CDR3 consists of 18 residues. The germline CDR1 and CDR2 sequences are LNHDA and SQIVND (reference sequence). Filled out from reference TRBV19 and TRBJ1-5, the complete variable domain reads DGGITQSPKYLFRKEGQNVTLSCEQNLNHDAMYWYRQDPGQGLRLIYYSQIVNDFQKGDIAEGYSVSREKKESFPLTVTSAQKNPTAFYLCASSPRRPGVVSNQPQHFGDGTRLSIL.

The chain joins TRBV25-1 to TRBJ2-1; 10 positions match TRBD1. J was trimmed by 4 bases and V by 4 bases; bases with no gene match: 4. The CDR3 length is 15 residues. Germline CDR1 reads MGHDK; CDR2 reads SYGVNS. The CDR3 nucleotides read TGTGCCAGCAGTGTGAGACAGGGGGCTTACAATGAGCAGTTCTTC. This encodes CASSVRQGAYNEQFF.

The chain employs TRBV28 and TRBJ2-1, with D maybe TRBD2 (5 bases). The V gene's germline CDR1 is MDHEN and CDR2 SYDVKM. The CDR3 spans 13 residues. V lost 6 bases to trimming and J lost 3 bases, with 9 bases between them. The CDR3 is CASRGRDYNEQFF. CDR3 DNA sequence: TGTGCCAGCAGGGGCCGGGACTACAATGAGCAGTTCTTC.

The chain is built from TRBV4-1 and TRBJ2-7; TRBD1 matches 8 bases. The CDR3 covers 15 residues. With 4 bases clipped from V and 0 bases from J, the junction kept 5 bases outside the gene matches. CDR1 is MGHRA and CDR2 is YSYEKL in the germline V gene. The CDR3: CASSRDQGASYEQYF. The CDR3 coding sequence is TGCGCCAGCAGCCGAGACCAGGGGGCCTCCTACGAGCAGTACTTC.

The J gene is TRBJ2-2, the V gene TRBV18; 8 bases align to TRBD1. Germline loops: CDR1 KGHSH, CDR2 LQKENI. The CDR3 is made up of 16 amino acids. The junction had 6 bases not matched to a gene; V was cut back by 2 bases and J by 4 bases. The CDR3 bases are TGTGCCAGCTCACCAAGGGCAGGGGGCAGCACCGGGGAGCTGTTTTTT. It codes for CASSPRAGGSTGELFF.